This passage covers 4 T cell receptor beta chains from one sample sequenced in a study of a mutant IDH1 vaccine in newly diagnosed glioma. Using immunoSEQ multiplex PCR, the repertoire was profiled, and TCRdb retains in-frame clones only, with some absent. The sample includes around 26,000 clones, just over 90% seen only once; the top ten take approximately 1.3%. This sample's time point: baseline, week 1 (first vaccination visit). Regarding treatment: pre-vaccination baseline after standard-of-care therapy. Sample: PBMCs, taken from a glioma patient treated with radiotherapy, temozolomide or both. The source of these receptors is a man aged 35 to 55 with glioma.

There are a few counts of this clone. The CDR3 DNA is TGTGCCAGCAGCCCCCGGACGGGTCTGAAGAATCAGCCCCAGCATTTT. Its protein is CASSPRTGLKNQPQHF. This chain links TRBV7-2 with TRBJ1-5; D is unresolved. This CDR3 has 16 residues. CDR1 and CDR2 from the germline V gene are SGHTA and FQGNSA. V was shortened by 5 bases and J by 4 bases, with 18 bases between the two germline ends.

This chain joins TRBV28 and TRBJ2-7; 9 bases are a match to TRBD2. This CDR3 is built from 15 residues. V was clipped by 6 bases and J by 3 bases; unmatched bases: 9. Germline V lookup: CDR1 MDHEN, CDR2 SYDVKM. The CDR3 DNA reads TGTGCCAGCAGCTCAGGACTAGCGAGTATCTACGAGCAGTACTTC. It is translated as CASSSGLASIYEQYF.

The V and J genes are TRBV5-1 and TRBJ2-2; D is ambiguous. Trimming cost V 1 base and J 2 bases, with 12 bases left between them. CDR1 and CDR2 (germline): SGHRS, YFSETQ. The CDR3 sequence is 16 residues long. The CDR3, as DNA: TGCGCCAGCAGCTTGTTGTCGACTGCAAACACCGGGGAGCTGTTTTTT. Its protein product is CASSLLSTANTGELFF.

The chain is built from TRBV6-1 and TRBJ1-1, with 7 bases matching TRBD1. The germline V gene encodes CDR1 MNHNS and CDR2 SASEGT. The trim removed 2 bases at V and 7 bases at J, leaving 4 bases unmatched. There are 13 residues in the CDR3. The CDR3 nucleotides are TGTGCCAGCAGTGAATCAGGGGGACTTGAAGCTTTCTTT. Translation gives CASSESGGLEAFF.